This TCR beta chain is from a study of regulatory T cells in long-lasting Graves disease. Described time point: persistent/refractory GD, antithyroid drugs over 5 years with positive TRAb. Isolated PBMC RNA provided the starting material for the TCR library. This CDR3 comprises 16 residues. Germline V gene sequence: CDR1 GTSNPN, CDR2 SVGIG (reference sequence). V was pared by 5 bases and J by 6 bases, with 26 bases between. Library construction for TCR beta used iRepertoire HTBI primers and Arm-PCR of CDR3 regions. Using its own MiXCR run on the multiplex PCR reads, TCRdb lists one record per CDR3 protein. The data hold around 460,000 distinct CDR3 sequences, with around a fifth observed a single time. This clonotype was detected a few times. Antigen: not known. Broader study findings: Persistent cases favored TRBV28, TRBJ1-2 and TRBJ2-5. Those with persistent Graves' had less TCR diversity than newly diagnosed patients. The study examined only peripheral blood, not thyroid tissue.

The chain employs TRBV30 and TRBJ2-7; perhaps D is TRBD1 or TRBD2 (5 bases each). The material was peripheral blood mononuclear cells (PBMCs), obtained when the disease was refractory, from a patient treated with antithyroid drugs. This sequence originates from a female donor with Graves disease. The DNA for the CDR3 is TGTGCCTGGGCCCCTGACTGGGACCGAAGAAGGGGCGAGCAGTACTTC. Protein product: CAWAPDWDRRRGEQYF.